Here is one T cell receptor beta chain with its context. The junction and the germline gene differ at one end; a read error may be behind it. These data belong to a study of blood T cell repertoires in COVID-19. Sequencing used immunoSEQ multiplex PCR; TCRdb keeps in-frame clones, though not all of them. In the table there are 110,000 or so clones, more than 75% of which are singletons. CDR3 size: 13 residues. The germline gives CDR1 SGHTA, CDR2 FQGNSA. Material: peripheral blood. J is TRBJ1-2 and V is TRBV7-2; D remains ambiguous. This TCR was recovered from a woman aged 40 to 50 with acute or convalescent COVID-19. The CDR3 reads CASSLRPDYGYTF. In nucleotides, the CDR3 is TGTGCCAGCAGCTTACGGCCCGACTATGGCTACACCTTT.